The present T cell receptor beta chain was sequenced within a study of response to subunit inactivated influenza vaccine. Overall study findings and caveats: The study's authors posited that every seasonal influenza vaccination enlists few new T cells.

With regard to this clonotype: Its antigen is not identified.

J gave up 11 bases and V 3 bases, and 9 bases lay outside the gene matches. The CDR3 length is 16 residues. Germline CDR1 and CDR2: MDHEN and SYDVKM. TCRdb recomputed calls from the RT-PCR reads with MiXCR, one row per CDR3 protein. In the table there are fewer than 750,000 distinct CDR3 sequences, less than 15% of which are singletons. The clonotype originates from a man aged 45-65 years who received an inactivated influenza vaccine. The starting material was PBMCs from blood, obtained 11 to 12 days after vaccination. The chain joins TRBV28 to TRBJ1-6, with 11 bases that match TRBD1. CDR3: CASSFHEDRGRPPLHF. Here the CDR3 DNA reads TGTGCCAGCAGTTTCCACGAGGACAGGGGGCGCCCACCCCTCCACTTT.